This T cell receptor beta chain stems from a study of blood T cells in healthy people across ages. Primers used in a second PCR of about 6 to 11 cycles were a sample-barcoded 5' primer and a J-beta primer mix. TCRdb independently ran MiXCR on the 5' RACE reads; one entry per CDR3 protein. The sample has approximately 1,000,000 distinct CDR3 sequences, under 45% seen once. Trimming removed 7 bases at V and 11 bases at J, with 17 bases between. Germline lookup yields CDR1 SQVTM and CDR2 ANQGSEA. The CDR3 totals 11 residues. The chain uses TRBV29-1 and TRBJ1-1; possible D gene TRBD1, 5 bases. Sequencing was carried out using blood. The sequence derives from a woman aged 60-75 years in good health. The CDR3 region has the DNA TGCAGCGGTGCGGTCAGGGAGGAGGCTTTCTTT. Encoded protein: CSGAVREEAFF.